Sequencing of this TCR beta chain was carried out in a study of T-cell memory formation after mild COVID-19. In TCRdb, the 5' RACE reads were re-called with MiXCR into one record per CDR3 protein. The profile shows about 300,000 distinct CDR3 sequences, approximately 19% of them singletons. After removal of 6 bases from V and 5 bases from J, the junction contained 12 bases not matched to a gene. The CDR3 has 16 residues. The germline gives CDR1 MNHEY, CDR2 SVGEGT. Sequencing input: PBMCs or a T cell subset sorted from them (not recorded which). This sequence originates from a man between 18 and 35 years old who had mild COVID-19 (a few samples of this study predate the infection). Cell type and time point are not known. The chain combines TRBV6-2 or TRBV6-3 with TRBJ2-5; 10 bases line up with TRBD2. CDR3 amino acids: CASSTGTSVHSETQYF. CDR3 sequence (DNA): TGTGCCAGCAGCACCGGGACTAGCGTACACAGCGAGACCCAGTACTTC.